These 4 T cell receptor beta chains were all obtained from the same sample, sequenced in a study of neurological immune-mediated disorders. Time point indicated: longitudinal time-point 2. MiXCR was run by TCRdb on the 5' RACE reads, yielding one entry per CDR3 protein. Among about 49,000 distinct CDR3 sequences listed, 13% were seen once. Sequencing used PBMCs. These receptors all come from a male donor with HTLV-1-associated myelopathy (HAM/TSP).

The chain carries TRBV28 and TRBJ2-3, with 8 bases aligning to TRBD1. CDR1 is MDHEN, CDR2 SYDVKM, per germline. The J segment lost 4 bases and the V segment lost 9 bases, leaving 9 bases of the junction unmatched. The CDR3 contains 14 residues. The CDR3 loop reads CASNTGGLADTQYF. In DNA, the CDR3 is TGTGCCAGTAACACAGGGGGATTGGCAGATACGCAGTATTTT.

The CDR3 region is CAISEGMEGTNEKLFF. For the CDR3, the DNA is TGTGCCATCAGTGAGGGAATGGAAGGGACTAATGAAAAACTGTTTTTT. The chain joins TRBV10-3 to TRBJ1-4, with D unresolved. Germline loops: CDR1 ENHRY, CDR2 SYGVKD. Trimming cost V 2 bases and J 2 bases, with 12 bases left between them. The CDR3 totals 16 residues.

This chain connects TRBV18 to TRBJ1-2; 7 bases are a match to TRBD1. The germline CDR1 and CDR2 sequences are KGHSH and LQKENI. V shed 3 bases, J shed 0 bases, and the junction held 4 bases outside the gene matches. The CDR3 length is 15 residues. The CDR3 nucleotides are TGTGCCAGCTCACCTACAGGGGAAGCTAACTATGGCTACACCTTC. This gives the protein CASSPTGEANYGYTF.

Many counts were recorded for this clonotype. This CDR3 is CASRGTSGVQETQYF. CDR3 coding DNA: TGTGCCAGCAGGGGGACTAGCGGGGTCCAAGAGACCCAGTACTTC. The chain uses TRBV28 and TRBJ2-5, with 13 nucleotides matching TRBD2. Germline CDR1 MDHEN, CDR2 SYDVKM. The CDR3 is made up of 15 amino acids. V lost 6 bases to trimming and J lost 1 base; unmatched junction nucleotides: 2.